The 30 T cell receptor beta chains below come from one sample, sequenced in a study of blood T cell repertoires in COVID-19. Only in-frame clones appear in the TCRdb table, and some are missing; sequencing was by immunoSEQ multiplex PCR. The sample lists 95,000 to 150,000 clones; 82% were seen once. Material: peripheral blood. Receptor source: a human donor in a cohort sampled during active COVID-19.

V gene TRBV12-3 or TRBV12-4 combines with J gene TRBJ2-2; no definite D call. The V gene lost 6 bases and the J gene lost 0 bases, with 5 bases spanning the gap. The CDR3 extends over 13 amino acids. CDR3 region: CASSTANTGELFF. The CDR3 DNA reads TGTGCCAGCAGCACAGCGAACACCGGGGAGCTGTTTTTT.

The V and J genes are TRBV10-3 and TRBJ2-5; 11 bases agree with TRBD2. Germline CDR1 reads ENHRY; CDR2 reads SYGVKD. J was trimmed by 5 bases and V by 8 bases; bases with no gene match: 7. There are 14 residues in the CDR3. CDR3 DNA: TGTGCCATCCGCACTAGCGGGGGATCGGAGACCCAGTACTTC. Protein product: CAIRTSGGSETQYF.

The chain has TRBV6-5 and TRBJ2-4, with 10 bases lining up with TRBD1. Trimming cost V 4 bases and J 3 bases; bases outside gene matches: 6. The germline V gene has CDR1 MNHEY and CDR2 SVGAGI. This CDR3 has 16 amino acids. The CDR3 DNA sequence: TGTGCCAGCAGTTCCGGGACAGGGGCGGTCAAAAACATTCAGTACTTC. Translating gives CASSSGTGAVKNIQYF.

This clone showed up just a few times. CDR3 in amino acids: CASSFGGELFF. In DNA form, the CDR3 reads TGTGCCAGCAGTTTCGGCGGGGAGCTGTTTTTT. The V and J genes are TRBV12-3 or TRBV12-4 and TRBJ2-2; D unresolved. CDR3 length equals 11 residues. V was clipped by 3 bases and J by 7 bases, with 3 bases between them.

J is TRBJ1-4 and V is TRBV7-2; D possibly corresponds to TRBD1 (5 bases). Per the germline V gene, CDR1 is SGHTA and CDR2 is FQGNSA. This CDR3 is 14 amino acids long. V lost 5 bases and J lost 5, with 12 bases in between. The CDR3 is CASSEQGNNEKLFF. The CDR3 DNA reads TGTGCCAGCAGCGAGCAGGGTAACAATGAAAAACTGTTTTTT.

This clone was recorded a few times. The chain carries TRBV11-2 and TRBJ2-2; TRBD1 matches at 9 bases. Looked up from germline, CDR1 is SGHAT and CDR2 is FQNNGV. This CDR3 has 16 residues. The V gene end was trimmed by 5 bases and the J gene end by 4 bases; junction bases not matched to a gene: 8. Here the CDR3 DNA reads TGTGCCAGCAGCCCAAGCGGGACAGGGAGCACCGGGGAGCTGTTTTTT. This encodes CASSPSGTGSTGELFF. Looking up the rest from reference TRBV11-2 and TRBJ2-2 gives the full variable domain: EAGVAQSPRYKIIEKRQSVAFWCNPISGHATLYWYQQILGQGPKLLIQFQNNGVVDDSQLPKDRFSAERLKGVDSTLKIQPAKLEDSAVYLCASSPSGTGSTGELFFGEGSRLTVL.

The chain combines TRBV5-6 with TRBJ1-5; tentative D call: TRBD1 (6 bases). CDR3 length: 19 amino acids. With 0 bases removed from V and 3 bases from J, the gap between germline ends came to 22 bases. CDR1 and CDR2 from the germline V gene are SGHDT and YYEEEE. CDR3 protein: CASSLAGAGSEPHNQPQHF. The CDR3 DNA is TGTGCCAGCAGCTTGGCAGGGGCAGGCTCCGAGCCCCACAATCAGCCCCAGCATTTT.

This chain joins TRBV4-3 and TRBJ1-2, with 7 bases lining up with TRBD1. Looked up from germline, CDR1 is LGHNA and CDR2 is YSLEER. With 4 bases clipped from V and 5 bases from J, the junction kept 10 bases outside the gene matches. CDR3 length equals 15 residues. In DNA form, the CDR3 reads TGCGCCAGCAGCCCGGGGACAGCAGGGGTATATGGCTACACCTTC. This codes for CASSPGTAGVYGYTF.

The chain carries TRBV29-1 and TRBJ2-7; D might be TRBD2 (5 bases). The CDR3 totals 12 residues. V lost 4 bases, J lost 1 base, and 8 bases lay in between. Looked up from germline, CDR1 is SQVTM and CDR2 is ANQGSEA. The CDR3 loop reads CSVGRGSYEQYF. Written as DNA, the CDR3 is TGCAGCGTTGGCCGGGGTTCCTACGAGCAGTACTTC.

This clone was picked up one time. The chain is built from TRBV18 and TRBJ1-4; the D gene is possibly TRBD1 (5 bases). The V gene's germline CDR1 is KGHSH and CDR2 LQKENI. The CDR3 has 15 amino acids. Trimming stripped 1 base from V and 5 bases from J, with 11 bases between. The CDR3 region is CASSPRVDNNEKLFF. The CDR3 DNA sequence: TGTGCCAGCTCACCACGAGTGGACAACAATGAAAAACTGTTTTTT.

V gene TRBV13 combines with J gene TRBJ2-2; 8 nucleotides match TRBD2. This CDR3 has 15 amino acids. The germline gives CDR1 PRHDT, CDR2 FYEKMQ (reference sequence). The V gene end was trimmed by 10 bases and the J gene end by 5 bases; junction bases not matched to a gene: 12. CDR3 in amino acids: CATKRGGLSTGELFF. The CDR3 nucleotides read TGTGCCACTAAACGGGGGGGCCTGAGTACCGGGGAGCTGTTTTTT.

The chain recombines TRBV9 with TRBJ2-5, with a possible D match to TRBD1 (5 bases). The CDR3 is made up of 12 amino acids. The germline V gene encodes CDR1 SGDLS and CDR2 YYNGEE. V shed 3 bases and J shed 5 bases, with 8 bases lying between them. CDR3 coding DNA: TGTGCCAGCAGCGACCCAGGGGAGACCCAGTACTTC. Its protein product is CASSDPGETQYF.

This chain joins TRBV4-1 and TRBJ2-1, with TRBD1 identical over 9 bases. J gave up 6 bases and V 0 bases, and 6 bases lay outside the gene matches. Germline values: CDR1 MGHRA, CDR2 YSYEKL. The length of the CDR3 is 16 residues. The CDR3: CASSQETGQGLNEQFF. The CDR3 DNA reads TGCGCCAGCAGCCAAGAGACGGGACAGGGCCTCAATGAGCAGTTCTTC.

This chain uses TRBV28 with TRBJ2-2; D is unresolved. This CDR3 region has 15 residues. CDR1 MDHEN and CDR2 SYDVKM come from the germline V gene. Trimming shortened V by 1 base and J by 1 base, and 7 bases separated the two germline ends. The CDR3 coding sequence is TGTGCCAGCAGTTTATATCGACAGAACACCGGGGAGCTGTTTTTT. It translates to CASSLYRQNTGELFF.

The rearrangement links TRBV5-1 to TRBJ2-3; D not certain. The CDR3 has 16 residues. Germline V gene lookup returns CDR1 SGHRS and CDR2 YFSETQ. V lost 0 bases to trimming and J lost 0 bases, with 11 bases between them. The CDR3 sequence is CASSLEIQRSTDTQYF. CDR3 coding DNA: TGCGCCAGCAGCTTGGAGATCCAGCGAAGCACAGATACGCAGTATTTT.

This chain uses TRBV27 with TRBJ2-5; no firm D call. V lost 5 bases to trimming and J lost 1 base, with 8 bases between them. The CDR3 length is 13 residues. CDR1 is MNHEY, CDR2 SMNVEV, per germline (reference sequence). This chain's CDR3 is CASSPPLQETQYF. CDR3 DNA: TGTGCCAGCAGTCCCCCCCTCCAAGAGACCCAGTACTTC.

This clone appeared many times. This chain joins TRBV7-2 and TRBJ2-4; tentatively, D is TRBD1 (6 bases). This CDR3 has 17 residues. Germline loops: CDR1 SGHTA, CDR2 FQGNSA. Deletions cut 2 bases from V and 0 bases from J, with 14 bases between. This CDR3 is CASSLSGTTLAKNIQYF. CDR3 DNA: TGTGCCAGCAGCTTATCGGGGACAACCTTAGCCAAAAACATTCAGTACTTC. Filled out from reference TRBV7-2 and TRBJ2-4, the complete variable domain reads GAGVSQSPSNKVTEKGKDVELRCDPISGHTALYWYRQSLGQGLEFLIYFQGNSAPDKSGLPSDRFSAERTGGSVSTLTIQRTQQEDSAVYLCASSLSGTTLAKNIQYFGAGTRLSVL.

The J gene is TRBJ1-2, the V gene TRBV2; no firm D call. CDR3 length: 14 amino acids. Germline CDR1 reads SNHLY; CDR2 reads FYNNEI. V lost 6 bases and J lost 4, with 15 bases in between. CDR3: CASREGGSLYGYTF. Written as DNA, the CDR3 is TGTGCCAGCAGGGAGGGAGGCAGCCTCTATGGCTACACCTTC.

The CDR3 spells CASSLDGGYNEQFF. The CDR3 DNA reads as TGTGCCAGCAGCTTAGACGGGGGGTACAATGAGCAGTTCTTC. This rearrangement joins TRBV11-3 to TRBJ2-1, with 7 nucleotides matching TRBD2. Germline-derived CDR1 and CDR2 are SGHNT and YENEEA. The J segment lost 4 bases and the V segment lost 0 bases, leaving 0 bases of the junction unmatched. This CDR3 region has 14 residues.

V gene TRBV6-5 combines with J gene TRBJ1-1, with 11 bases that match TRBD1. This CDR3 has 15 residues. From germline, CDR1 is MNHEY and CDR2 SVGAGI. J was trimmed by 5 bases and V by 4 bases; bases with no gene match: 6. The CDR3 coding sequence is TGTGCCAGCAGTTCACCAGGACAGGGGGCAACTGAAGCTTTCTTT. Translation: CASSSPGQGATEAFF.

CDR3 sequence (DNA): TGTGCCAGCAGCCTCGCCTCGGGACTAGCGGCAGATACGCAGTATTTT. Its protein is CASSLASGLAADTQYF. The gene calls are TRBV7-2 and TRBJ2-3; 11 nucleotides align to TRBD2. V shed 5 bases, J shed 4 bases, and the junction held 8 bases outside the gene matches. CDR1 is SGHTA, CDR2 FQGNSA, per germline. This CDR3 has 16 amino acids. The full variable domain, rest sourced from reference TRBV7-2 and TRBJ2-3, is GAGVSQSPSNKVTEKGKDVELRCDPISGHTALYWYRQSLGQGLEFLIYFQGNSAPDKSGLPSDRFSAERTGGSVSTLTIQRTQQEDSAVYLCASSLASGLAADTQYFGPGTRLTVL.

The CDR3 DNA sequence: TGTGCCAGCAGCCCGACAGCTTCCAATCAGCCCCAGCATTTT. Encoded protein: CASSPTASNQPQHF. The genes are TRBV3-1 (or the pseudogene TRBV3-2) and TRBJ1-5, with a possible D match to TRBD1 (5 bases). The germline CDR1 and CDR2 sequences are LGHDT and YNNKEL (reference sequence). The CDR3 is 14 amino acids. V shed 4 bases and J shed 3 bases, with 10 bases lying between them.

The V gene is TRBV11-2, the J gene TRBJ2-5; 10 positions match TRBD2. With V trimmed by 1 base and J by 5 bases, 10 bases remained unmatched. From germline, CDR1 is SGHAT and CDR2 FQNNGV. The CDR3 extends over 17 amino acids. The CDR3 region has the DNA TGTGCCAGCAGCTTAGCCGGGCTAGCGGGGGCGGGGGAGACCCAGTACTTC. Amino acids: CASSLAGLAGAGETQYF.

The chain is built from TRBV3-1 (or the pseudogene TRBV3-2) and TRBJ2-1; D may be TRBD2 (5 bases). The CDR3 covers 12 residues. Germline V gives CDR1 LGHDT, CDR2 YNNKEL (reference sequence). V lost 5 bases and J lost 12, with 14 bases in between. DNA of the CDR3: TGTGCCAGCAGCGAGTCGGGGTTGGGGCAGTTCTTC. This gives the protein CASSESGLGQFF.

This chain links TRBV5-4 with TRBJ2-5; 11 bases fit TRBD2. The V segment lost 3 bases and the J segment 2 bases; nucleotides outside the gene matches: 9. In germline, CDR1 is SGHNT, CDR2 YYREEE (reference sequence). The CDR3 is 17 residues long. The CDR3 sequence is CASSSAASGGPQETQYF. CDR3 DNA: TGTGCCAGCAGCTCAGCCGCTAGCGGGGGGCCTCAAGAGACCCAGTACTTC.

The gene calls are TRBV11-3 and TRBJ2-3; D uncertain. The CDR3 extends over 10 amino acids. Between the trimmed V and J ends, which lost 7 bases and 4 bases, there was a span of 3 bases. The V gene's germline CDR1 is SGHNT and CDR2 YENEEA. The DNA of the CDR3 is TGTGCCAGCACCGCAGATACGCAGTATTTT. As protein: CASTADTQYF. The full variable domain, completed using reference TRBV11-3 and TRBJ2-3, is EAGVVQSPRYKIIEKKQPVAFWCNPISGHNTLYWYLQNLGQGPELLIRYENEEAVDDSQLPKDRFSAERLKGVDSTLKIQPAELGDSAVYLCASTADTQYFGPGTRLTVL.

CDR3 region: CASSPDRNYGYTF. CDR3 DNA: TGTGCCAGCAGTCCGGACAGGAACTATGGCTACACCTTC. The J gene is TRBJ1-2, the V gene TRBV3-1 (or the pseudogene TRBV3-2); the match to TRBD1 covers 7 bases. CDR1 is LGHDT, CDR2 YNNKEL, per germline (reference sequence). The junction had 3 bases not matched to a gene; V was cut back by 6 bases and J by 2 bases. There are 13 residues in the CDR3.

The chain has TRBV3-1 (or the pseudogene TRBV3-2) and TRBJ2-1; 8 positions agree with TRBD1. This CDR3 spans 16 amino acids. V lost 4 bases, J lost 7 bases, and 12 bases stayed unmatched. CDR1 and CDR2 from the germline V gene are LGHDT and YNNKEL (reference sequence). The CDR3 DNA reads TGTGCCAGCAGCCCCCCAGGGGGACAGGACATTAATGAGCAGTTCTTC. This sequence encodes CASSPPGGQDINEQFF.

The V call is TRBV6-5, the J call TRBJ2-2; 10 bases fit TRBD1. The germline gives CDR1 MNHEY, CDR2 SVGAGI. This CDR3 has 15 amino acids. V shed 4 bases, J shed 3 bases, and the junction held 2 bases outside the gene matches. CDR3 DNA: TGTGCCAGCAGTTGGACAGGGGGATACACCGGGGAGCTGTTTTTT. It codes for CASSWTGGYTGELFF.

The gene calls are TRBV5-1 and TRBJ1-2; 7 bases fit TRBD1. The CDR3 spans 14 residues. Looked up from germline, CDR1 is SGHRS and CDR2 is YFSETQ. The V segment lost 4 bases and the J segment 4 bases; nucleotides outside the gene matches: 7. CDR3 protein: CASSVMTGSYGYTF. CDR3 bases: TGCGCCAGCAGCGTGATGACAGGGTCCTATGGCTACACCTTC.